A single T cell receptor (beta chain) is shown here with its context. Its matching antigen is unknown. Target depth was 1 in 200,000 to 1 in 1 million T cells, about 10x per clonotype. Libraries were prepared by immunoSEQ multiplex PCR; TCRdb keeps only in-frame clonotypes and omits some of them. The table has about 20,000 clones, about three quarters seen once; the top ten hold less than 7.5%. The CDR3 consists of 13 residues. The V end lost 6 bases, the J end lost 0 bases, and 6 bases lay between the germline ends. In germline, CDR1 is LNHDA, CDR2 SQIVND (reference sequence). The TCR beta libraries used approximately 2 micrograms of genomic DNA that came from cryopreserved PBMCs. The sample originates from a study of cytotoxic CD8 clonotypes in ibrutinib-treated CLL. Study-level results: The study found clonality rose at ibrutinib response, then fell toward baseline at progression. Public clonotypes were seen rarely and were contracted or stable on treatment.

This receptor was identified in a human donor with chronic lymphocytic leukemia. The V and J genes are TRBV19 and TRBJ2-1; D perhaps matches TRBD2 (6 bases). This specimen consisted of PBMCs, obtained before ibrutinib treatment. CDR3 nucleotides: TGTGCCAGTAGCGGGAGCTCCTACAATGAGCAGTTCTTC. It encodes CASSGSSYNEQFF.